Listed here is a single TCR beta chain. V lost 4 bases to trimming and J lost 4 bases, with 18 bases between them. CDR3 length: 15 residues. The germline V gene has CDR1 SGHDT and CDR2 YYEEEE. The entry originates in a study of neoadjuvant anti-PD-1 for oral cavity cancer. Across the whole study: Patients mostly received three to four biweekly nivolumab doses at 3 mg/kg before surgery.

Described time point: after neoadjuvant nivolumab, at surgical resection. Analysis of PBMCs was direct, with no culture step. Sequencing used immunoSEQ multiplex PCR; TCRdb keeps in-frame clones, though not all of them. Here the sample spans 63,000 or so clones, roughly 90% being singletons. The chain combines TRBV5-6 with TRBJ2-7; possible D gene TRBD1, 7 bases. The clonotype originates from a person between 40 and 85 years old with oral cavity squamous cell carcinoma. This sample comprised PBMCs, obtained after nivolumab (anti-PD-1) treatment. CDR3 in amino acids: CASSVAARGAYEQYF. CDR3 nucleotides: TGTGCCAGCAGCGTGGCAGCCAGGGGGGCATACGAGCAGTACTTC.